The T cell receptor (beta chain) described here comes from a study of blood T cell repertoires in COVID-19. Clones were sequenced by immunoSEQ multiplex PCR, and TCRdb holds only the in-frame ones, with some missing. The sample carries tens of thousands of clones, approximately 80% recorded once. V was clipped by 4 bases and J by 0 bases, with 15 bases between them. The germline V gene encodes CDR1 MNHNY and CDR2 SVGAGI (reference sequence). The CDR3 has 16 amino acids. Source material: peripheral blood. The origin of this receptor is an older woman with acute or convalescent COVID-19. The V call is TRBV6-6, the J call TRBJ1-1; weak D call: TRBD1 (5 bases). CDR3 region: CASSFPTQGLNTEAFF. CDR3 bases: TGTGCCAGCAGTTTTCCAACTCAGGGTTTGAACACTGAAGCTTTCTTT.